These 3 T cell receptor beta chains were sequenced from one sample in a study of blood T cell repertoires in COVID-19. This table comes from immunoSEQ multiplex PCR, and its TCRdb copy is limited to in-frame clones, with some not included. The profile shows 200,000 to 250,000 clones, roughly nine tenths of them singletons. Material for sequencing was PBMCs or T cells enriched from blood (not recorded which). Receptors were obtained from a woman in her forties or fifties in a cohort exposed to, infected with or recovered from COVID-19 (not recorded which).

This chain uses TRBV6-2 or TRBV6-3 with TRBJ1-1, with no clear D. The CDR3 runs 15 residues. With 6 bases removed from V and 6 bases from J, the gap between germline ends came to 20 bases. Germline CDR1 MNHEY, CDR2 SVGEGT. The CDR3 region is CASSHYPRLRPEAFF. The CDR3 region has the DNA TGTGCCAGCAGCCACTACCCTCGGTTGAGACCTGAAGCTTTCTTT.

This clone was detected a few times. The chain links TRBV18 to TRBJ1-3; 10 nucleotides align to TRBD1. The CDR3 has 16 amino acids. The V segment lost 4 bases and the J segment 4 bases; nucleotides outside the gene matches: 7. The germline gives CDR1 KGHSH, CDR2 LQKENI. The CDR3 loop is CASSQAGTGVGNTIYF. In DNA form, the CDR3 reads TGTGCCAGCTCACAAGCCGGGACAGGGGTCGGAAACACCATATATTTT.

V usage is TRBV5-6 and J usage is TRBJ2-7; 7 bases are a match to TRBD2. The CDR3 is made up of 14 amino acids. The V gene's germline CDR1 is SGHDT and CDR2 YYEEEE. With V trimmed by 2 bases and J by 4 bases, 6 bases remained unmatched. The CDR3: CASSLLAGAYEQYF. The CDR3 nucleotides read TGTGCCAGCAGCTTATTGGCGGGAGCTTACGAGCAGTACTTC.